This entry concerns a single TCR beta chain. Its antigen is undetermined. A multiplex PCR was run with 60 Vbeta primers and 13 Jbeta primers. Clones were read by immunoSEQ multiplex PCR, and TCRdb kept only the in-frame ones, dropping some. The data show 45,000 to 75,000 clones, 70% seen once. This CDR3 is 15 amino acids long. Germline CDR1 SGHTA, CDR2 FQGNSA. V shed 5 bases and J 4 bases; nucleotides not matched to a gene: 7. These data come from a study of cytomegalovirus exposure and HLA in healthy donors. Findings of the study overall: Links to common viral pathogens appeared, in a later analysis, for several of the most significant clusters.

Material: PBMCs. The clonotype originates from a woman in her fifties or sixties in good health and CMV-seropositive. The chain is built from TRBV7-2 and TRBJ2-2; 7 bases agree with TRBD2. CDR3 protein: CASSGGTGGTGELFF. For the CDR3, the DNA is TGTGCCAGCAGCGGGGGGACGGGAGGCACCGGGGAGCTGTTTTTT.